The rows below give T cell receptor beta chains drawn from one sample of a study of glioma-infiltrating T cells after dendritic cell vaccination. Using immunoSEQ multiplex PCR, the repertoire was profiled, and TCRdb retains in-frame clones only, with some absent. This table holds about 65,000 clones, around nine tenths found once. Sample: blood, taken after dendritic cell vaccination. These receptors all come from a human donor with glioblastoma. Both conserved end residues are part of each CDR3. The order of the fields is clone size, V gene, J gene, D gene, CDR3 DNA, CDR3 protein. A D gene is named only where the DNA matches it firmly. Expanded clones are given a class, and other clones once, few, many or no size at all.

clone size: -; V gene: TRBV10-3; J gene: TRBJ2-7; D gene: TRBD1; CDR3 DNA: TGTGCCACCGGGGACAGGAGCTACGAGCAGTACTTC; CDR3 protein: CATGDRSYEQYF
clone size: -; V gene: TRBV10-3; J gene: TRBJ2-5; D gene: -; CDR3 DNA: TGTGCCATCAGTGAGTCCGGAGCCCGTGAGACCCAGTACTTC; CDR3 protein: CAISESGARETQYF
clone size: -; V gene: TRBV10-3; J gene: TRBJ1-1; D gene: TRBD1; CDR3 DNA: TGTGCCATCAACACCGGGACAGGGACGAGGGCTTTCTTT; CDR3 protein: CAINTGTGTRAFF
clone size: -; V gene: TRBV5-1; J gene: TRBJ2-1; D gene: -; CDR3 DNA: TGCGCCAGCAGCGACAACCTAGGGGAAATCTACAATGAGCAGTTCTTC; CDR3 protein: CASSDNLGEIYNEQFF
clone size: few; V gene: TRBV7-6; J gene: TRBJ1-4; D gene: -; CDR3 DNA: TGTGCCAGCAGCCGAGGTGGCTATAATGAAAAACTGTTTTTT; CDR3 protein: CASSRGGYNEKLFF
clone size: -; V gene: TRBV19; J gene: TRBJ2-7; D gene: -; CDR3 DNA: TGTGCCAGTAGTATGTGGGACACCTTTGCCTACGAGCAGTACTTC; CDR3 protein: CASSMWDTFAYEQYF
clone size: -; V gene: TRBV28; J gene: TRBJ1-2; D gene: TRBD1; CDR3 DNA: TGTGCCAGCAGTAGCCCGGACAGGGGCACTCATGGCTACACCTTC; CDR3 protein: CASSSPDRGTHGYTF
clone size: -; V gene: TRBV6-4; J gene: TRBJ1-1; D gene: -; CDR3 DNA: TGTGCCAGCTCCGGGCGTCGGGGATCGGACACTGAAGCTTTCTTT; CDR3 protein: CASSGRRGSDTEAFF
clone size: -; V gene: TRBV18; J gene: TRBJ1-2; D gene: TRBD1; CDR3 DNA: TGTGCCAGCTCAACCGAAGGACAGGGCGAAGATGGCTACACCTTC; CDR3 protein: CASSTEGQGEDGYTF
clone size: -; V gene: TRBV5-1; J gene: TRBJ2-7; D gene: -; CDR3 DNA: TGCGCCAGCAGCTTCCCTGCGCAGGGAACCTACGAGCAGTACTTC; CDR3 protein: CASSFPAQGTYEQYF
clone size: -; V gene: TRBV14; J gene: TRBJ1-6; D gene: -; CDR3 DNA: TGTGCCAGCAGCCAAGCTTCGGGGAGCAATTCACCCCTCCACTTT; CDR3 protein: CASSQASGSNSPLHF
clone size: -; V gene: TRBV27; J gene: TRBJ1-2; D gene: -; CDR3 DNA: TGTGCCAGCAGTTGGGGACCCACCGGAGGGTACACCTTC; CDR3 protein: CASSWGPTGGYTF
clone size: -; V gene: TRBV19; J gene: TRBJ2-1; D gene: TRBD2; CDR3 DNA: TGTGCCAGTAGTCCTCAGACTAGCGGGGGACACAATGAGCAGTTCTTC; CDR3 protein: CASSPQTSGGHNEQFF
clone size: once; V gene: TRBV9; J gene: TRBJ2-3; D gene: TRBD2; CDR3 DNA: TGTGCCAGCAGCGTAGAACTAGCGGGAGGGGGCACAGATACGCAGTATTTT; CDR3 protein: CASSVELAGGGTDTQYF
clone size: few; V gene: TRBV19; J gene: TRBJ1-3; D gene: -; CDR3 DNA: TGTGCCAGTAGTACACCCGGACACCATACAGGCATCTCTGGAAACACCATATATTTT; CDR3 protein: CASSTPGHHTGISGNTIYF
clone size: -; V gene: TRBV6-1; J gene: TRBJ1-1; D gene: -; CDR3 DNA: TGTGCCAGCAGTGTGGACTCGAACATGAACACTGAAGCTTTCTTT; CDR3 protein: CASSVDSNMNTEAFF
clone size: -; V gene: TRBV19; J gene: TRBJ2-7; D gene: TRBD2; CDR3 DNA: TGTGCCAGTAGTGTCGGACTAGCGGGAGTTTCATCCTACGAGCAGTACTTC; CDR3 protein: CASSVGLAGVSSYEQYF
clone size: -; V gene: TRBV5-4; J gene: TRBJ2-5; D gene: TRBD2; CDR3 DNA: TGTGCCAGCAGCCGTCCTAGCGGGGGGGCCGCGGAGACCCAGTACTTC; CDR3 protein: CASSRPSGGAAETQYF
clone size: -; V gene: TRBV7-2; J gene: TRBJ2-1; D gene: TRBD2; CDR3 DNA: TGTGCCAGCAGCTTTAGGAATCTAGCGGCGAATGAGCAGTTCTTC; CDR3 protein: CASSFRNLAANEQFF
clone size: -; V gene: TRBV5-4; J gene: TRBJ2-1; D gene: -; CDR3 DNA: TGTGCCAGCAGCTTGCAAGGTGGGAGGTTGAATGAGCAGTTCTTC; CDR3 protein: CASSLQGGRLNEQFF
clone size: -; V gene: TRBV7-9; J gene: TRBJ1-4; D gene: TRBD1; CDR3 DNA: TGTGCCAGCAGCCCCGGACAGGGGGCGCGAGAAAAACTGTTTTTT; CDR3 protein: CASSPGQGAREKLFF
clone size: -; V gene: TRBV19; J gene: TRBJ1-1; D gene: -; CDR3 DNA: TGTGCCAGTAGTATGGGACAAAACACTGAAGCTTTCTTT; CDR3 protein: CASSMGQNTEAFF
clone size: -; V gene: TRBV27; J gene: TRBJ2-7; D gene: TRBD2; CDR3 DNA: TGTGCCAGCAGTTCTCTAATCGGGGGGGCTTCCTACGAGCAGTACTTC; CDR3 protein: CASSSLIGGASYEQYF
clone size: -; V gene: TRBV25-1; J gene: TRBJ1-2; D gene: TRBD1; CDR3 DNA: TGTGCCAGCAGTGCAACAGGGGGGAACTATGGCTACACCTTC; CDR3 protein: CASSATGGNYGYTF
clone size: -; V gene: TRBV7-2; J gene: TRBJ1-2; D gene: TRBD1; CDR3 DNA: TGTGCCAGCAGCTTAGCGGGCAGGGGGTCCATCGGCTACACCTTC; CDR3 protein: CASSLAGRGSIGYTF
clone size: -; V gene: TRBV7-2; J gene: TRBJ1-4; D gene: TRBD1; CDR3 DNA: TGTGCCAGCAGCTTACCGGGACAGTCTAATGAAAAACTGTTTTTT; CDR3 protein: CASSLPGQSNEKLFF
clone size: -; V gene: TRBV7-3; J gene: TRBJ2-2; D gene: TRBD1; CDR3 DNA: TGTGCCAGCAGCCAGACAGGGGGCGGCACCGGGGAGCTGTTTTTT; CDR3 protein: CASSQTGGGTGELFF
clone size: -; V gene: TRBV18; J gene: TRBJ1-1; D gene: TRBD1; CDR3 DNA: TGTGCCAGCTCACCAAAGGACAGGGGAACTGAAGCTTTCTTT; CDR3 protein: CASSPKDRGTEAFF
clone size: -; V gene: TRBV4-1; J gene: TRBJ1-1; D gene: -; CDR3 DNA: TGCGCCAGCAGCCAAGATTTTTGGCGGGGAGCTTTCTTT; CDR3 protein: CASSQDFWRGAFF
clone size: -; V gene: TRBV15; J gene: TRBJ1-1; D gene: TRBD1; CDR3 DNA: TGTGCCACCAGCAGAGGGGAGAGGGGGCTTTCAACTGAAGCTTTCTTT; CDR3 protein: CATSRGERGLSTEAFF
clone size: -; V gene: TRBV10-2; J gene: TRBJ2-6; D gene: -; CDR3 DNA: TGCGCCAGCAGTAGAGGGGGGGGAGGGGCCAACGTCCTGACTTTC; CDR3 protein: CASSRGGGGANVLTF
clone size: few; V gene: TRBV7-8; J gene: TRBJ2-2; D gene: -; CDR3 DNA: TGTGCCAGCAGCTTACCCCTTGCTGCGGGGACCGGGGAGCTGTTTTTT; CDR3 protein: CASSLPLAAGTGELFF
clone size: -; V gene: TRBV11-3; J gene: TRBJ2-7; D gene: TRBD2; CDR3 DNA: TGTGCCAGCAGCGCTCCTTCTAGCGGGCGAACTAACTACGAGCAGTACTTC; CDR3 protein: CASSAPSSGRTNYEQYF
clone size: -; V gene: TRBV5-1; J gene: TRBJ2-1; D gene: -; CDR3 DNA: TGCGCCAGCAGCTTCAAGGAGGCAGGGGAGTTCTTC; CDR3 protein: CASSFKEAGEFF
clone size: -; V gene: TRBV7-9; J gene: TRBJ2-7; D gene: TRBD1; CDR3 DNA: TGTGCCAGCAGCATGACAGGGCCTGCCTACGAGCAGTACTTC; CDR3 protein: CASSMTGPAYEQYF
clone size: -; V gene: TRBV7-9; J gene: TRBJ1-2; D gene: -; CDR3 DNA: TGTGCCAGCAGCGTGGATCTGGACAGACATTATGGCTACACCTTC; CDR3 protein: CASSVDLDRHYGYTF
clone size: -; V gene: TRBV14; J gene: TRBJ1-2; D gene: -; CDR3 DNA: TGTGCCAGCAGCCAGACAGGACGTTCTAACTATGGCTACACCTTC; CDR3 protein: CASSQTGRSNYGYTF
clone size: -; V gene: TRBV13; J gene: TRBJ2-7; D gene: TRBD2; CDR3 DNA: TGTGCCAGCAGCTACAGCGGGAGTACGTACGAGCAGTACTTC; CDR3 protein: CASSYSGSTYEQYF
clone size: once; V gene: TRBV11-2; J gene: TRBJ2-5; D gene: TRBD1; CDR3 DNA: TGTGCCAGCCTGGGCCAGGGGGCGAAAGGGGAGACCCAGTACTTC; CDR3 protein: CASLGQGAKGETQYF
clone size: -; V gene: TRBV18; J gene: TRBJ1-1; D gene: -; CDR3 DNA: TGTGCCAGCTCACCACCCGAGAGTAACACTGAAGCTTTCTTT; CDR3 protein: CASSPPESNTEAFF
clone size: -; V gene: TRBV2; J gene: TRBJ1-5; D gene: -; CDR3 DNA: TGTGCCAGCACGGGTACAACCAGCAATCAGCCCCAGCATTTT; CDR3 protein: CASTGTTSNQPQHF
clone size: -; V gene: TRBV19; J gene: TRBJ2-7; D gene: TRBD2; CDR3 DNA: TGTGCCAGTAGTATAGGGACTAGCGGAAATCAGTACTTC; CDR3 protein: CASSIGTSGNQYF
clone size: -; V gene: TRBV10-2; J gene: TRBJ1-3; D gene: -; CDR3 DNA: TGCGCCAGCAGGGAAAACCAGGGGCCCTCTGGAAACACCATATATTTT; CDR3 protein: CASRENQGPSGNTIYF
clone size: -; V gene: TRBV6-1; J gene: TRBJ2-3; D gene: TRBD2; CDR3 DNA: TGTGCCAGCAGTGAGGGCCGCCTAGCGGGGGCTCTAGCAGATACGCAGTATTTT; CDR3 protein: CASSEGRLAGALADTQYF
clone size: -; V gene: TRBV5-8; J gene: TRBJ2-5; D gene: TRBD1; CDR3 DNA: TGTGCCAGCACAAATCCCGGGACAGGGCGAGAGACCCAGTACTTC; CDR3 protein: CASTNPGTGRETQYF
clone size: -; V gene: TRBV2; J gene: TRBJ2-2; D gene: -; CDR3 DNA: TGTGCCAGCAAAGGTCGAGCGGCGAACACCGGGGAGCTGTTTTTT; CDR3 protein: CASKGRAANTGELFF
clone size: -; V gene: TRBV14; J gene: TRBJ2-3; D gene: -; CDR3 DNA: TGTGCCAGCAGCGTCCTACGCACAGATACGCAGTATTTT; CDR3 protein: CASSVLRTDTQYF
clone size: once; V gene: TRBV21-1; J gene: TRBJ2-1; D gene: -; CDR3 DNA: TGTGCCAGCATACGGCCCCGGTCTAGCGGCAGTGAGCAGTTCTTC; CDR3 protein: CASIRPRSSGSEQFF
clone size: -; V gene: TRBV12-5; J gene: TRBJ1-6; D gene: -; CDR3 DNA: TGTGCTAGTGGTTTTGGGGGGGGATCACCCCTCCACTTT; CDR3 protein: CASGFGGGSPLHF
clone size: -; V gene: TRBV6-5; J gene: TRBJ1-2; D gene: -; CDR3 DNA: TGTGCCAGCAGCCCCGACACATACTATGGCTACACCTTC; CDR3 protein: CASSPDTYYGYTF
clone size: -; V gene: TRBV10-3; J gene: TRBJ2-1; D gene: TRBD1; CDR3 DNA: TGTGCCATAACCGATTCTGGACAGGACAATGAGCAGTTCTTC; CDR3 protein: CAITDSGQDNEQFF
clone size: once; V gene: TRBV25-1; J gene: TRBJ2-3; D gene: -; CDR3 DNA: TGTGCCAGCAGTGCGCCAGGTGGTAGGGGGATAACAGATACGCAGTATTTT; CDR3 protein: CASSAPGGRGITDTQYF